These T cell receptor beta chains were read from a single sample in a study of post-analysis software for immune sequencing data. One entry per CDR3 protein results from TCRdb running MiXCR on the PCR reads. The sample has fewer than 700,000 distinct CDR3 sequences, 44% seen once. Sequenced input: blood. The source of these receptors is a girl aged 5 to 17 with multiple sclerosis. Both conserved end residues are part of each CDR3. Fields, in order: V gene, J gene, clone size, D gene, CDR3 DNA, CDR3 protein. A D gene is named only where the DNA matches it firmly. A clone size is listed for some rows: how often the clone was seen (once, few, many), or a class if it is expanded.

V gene: TRBV12-3/TRBV12-4; J gene: TRBJ1-1; clone size: -; D gene: -; CDR3 DNA: TGTGCCAGCAGCCCGCAACTAGGGGGCACTGAAGCTTTCTTT; CDR3 protein: CASSPQLGGTEAFF
V gene: TRBV4-1; J gene: TRBJ2-2; clone size: -; D gene: TRBD1; CDR3 DNA: TGCGCCAGCAGCCAGCCGACAGGGCTCGGCGGGGAGCTGTTTTTT; CDR3 protein: CASSQPTGLGGELFF
V gene: TRBV29-1; J gene: TRBJ1-1; clone size: few; D gene: TRBD1; CDR3 DNA: TGCAGCGTTCGCGACGACAGGGGGCGCGGGTCTGAAGCTTTCTTT; CDR3 protein: CSVRDDRGRGSEAFF
V gene: TRBV20-1; J gene: TRBJ2-1; clone size: many; D gene: -; CDR3 DNA: TGCAGTGCTGGGGGCTACAATGAGCAGTTCTTC; CDR3 protein: CSAGGYNEQFF
V gene: TRBV5-1; J gene: TRBJ1-2; clone size: -; D gene: -; CDR3 DNA: TGCGCCAGCAGCTTGGTTGTCGGAGACTCGTATGGCTACACCTTC; CDR3 protein: CASSLVVGDSYGYTF
V gene: TRBV27; J gene: TRBJ2-1; clone size: few; D gene: -; CDR3 DNA: TGTGCCAGCAGGTCCCGACTGATTAATGAGCAGTTCTTC; CDR3 protein: CASRSRLINEQFF
V gene: TRBV20-1; J gene: TRBJ2-5; clone size: few; D gene: -; CDR3 DNA: TGCAGTGCTGCTCTTTACGGGCAAGAGACCCGGTACTTC; CDR3 protein: CSAALYGQETRYF
V gene: TRBV7-9; J gene: TRBJ2-7; clone size: few; D gene: TRBD1; CDR3 DNA: TGTGCCAGCAGCTTAGGGACAGGGCTGGCCTACGAGCAGTACTTC; CDR3 protein: CASSLGTGLAYEQYF
V gene: TRBV6-5; J gene: TRBJ2-7; clone size: -; D gene: -; CDR3 DNA: TGTGCCAGCAGTTACCTGGGTACCTTACCCTACGAGCAGTACTTC; CDR3 protein: CASSYLGTLPYEQYF
V gene: TRBV20-1; J gene: TRBJ1-2; clone size: -; D gene: -; CDR3 DNA: TGCAGTGCTAGAGATGGACCCTTCTTATATCGAGACAGATTTCCCTATGGCTACACCTTC; CDR3 protein: CSARDGPFLYRDRFPYGYTF
V gene: TRBV21-1; J gene: TRBJ1-1; clone size: -; D gene: -; CDR3 DNA: TGTGCCAGCAGCAAAGTCCCGTCTGAAGCTTTCTTT; CDR3 protein: CASSKVPSEAFF
V gene: TRBV5-1; J gene: TRBJ2-1; clone size: once; D gene: TRBD2; CDR3 DNA: TGCGCCAGCAGCGGGACTAGATGCGATGAGCAGTTCTTC; CDR3 protein: CASSGTRCDEQFF
V gene: TRBV2; J gene: TRBJ2-3; clone size: -; D gene: TRBD1; CDR3 DNA: TGTGCCAGAGTTGGGACAGGAGGACCAGATACGCAGTATTTT; CDR3 protein: CARVGTGGPDTQYF
V gene: TRBV5-1; J gene: TRBJ2-1; clone size: -; D gene: -; CDR3 DNA: TGCGCCAGCAGTGAGGGGGAGCTCGACCCCGAGCAGTTCTTC; CDR3 protein: CASSEGELDPEQFF
V gene: TRBV9; J gene: TRBJ2-7; clone size: -; D gene: -; CDR3 DNA: TGTGCCAGCAGCGTAGAGGGAACAGGGAGCTCCTACGAGCAGTACTTC; CDR3 protein: CASSVEGTGSSYEQYF
V gene: TRBV6-6; J gene: TRBJ1-2; clone size: -; D gene: -; CDR3 DNA: TGTGCCAGCAGTTACTCGTCCTCAAAAAACTATGGCTACACCTTC; CDR3 protein: CASSYSSSKNYGYTF
V gene: TRBV12-3/TRBV12-4; J gene: TRBJ1-5; clone size: -; D gene: TRBD1; CDR3 DNA: TGTGCCGGCGCGACCGGGACAGCAGATCAGCCCCAGCATTTT; CDR3 protein: CAGATGTADQPQHF
V gene: TRBV6-5; J gene: TRBJ2-5; clone size: -; D gene: TRBD1; CDR3 DNA: TGTGCCAGCAGTTACTCGATCCTACGGGACAGCAACGAGGAGACCCAGTACTTC; CDR3 protein: CASSYSILRDSNEETQYF
V gene: TRBV7-2; J gene: TRBJ2-3; clone size: -; D gene: -; CDR3 DNA: TGTGCCAGCAGCTCTAAAAGTACGCAGTATTTT; CDR3 protein: CASSSKSTQYF
V gene: TRBV5-1; J gene: TRBJ1-1; clone size: -; D gene: -; CDR3 DNA: TGCGCCAGCAAATTAAAGAACACTGAAGCTTTCTTT; CDR3 protein: CASKLKNTEAFF
V gene: TRBV12-3/TRBV12-4; J gene: TRBJ2-5; clone size: few; D gene: -; CDR3 DNA: TGTGCCAGCAGTCCCGGACAGAAGACCCAGTACTTC; CDR3 protein: CASSPGQKTQYF
V gene: TRBV12-3/TRBV12-4; J gene: TRBJ1-2; clone size: -; D gene: TRBD1; CDR3 DNA: TGTGCCAGCAGTCGAGGACAGGGGGTCAGTAACTATGGCTACACCTTC; CDR3 protein: CASSRGQGVSNYGYTF
V gene: TRBV11-2; J gene: TRBJ2-5; clone size: -; D gene: TRBD1; CDR3 DNA: TGTGCCAGCAGGATTCCGGGACAGGGGCGACAAGAGACCCAGTACTTC; CDR3 protein: CASRIPGQGRQETQYF
V gene: TRBV12-3/TRBV12-4; J gene: TRBJ2-5; clone size: -; D gene: -; CDR3 DNA: TGTGCCAGCACCGACTCCCGTTTGACCCAGTACTTC; CDR3 protein: CASTDSRLTQYF
V gene: TRBV9; J gene: TRBJ2-3; clone size: few; D gene: TRBD2; CDR3 DNA: TGTGCCAGCAGCCCCTTGAGCGGGGGGGCCGTCACAGATACGCAGTATTTT; CDR3 protein: CASSPLSGGAVTDTQYF
V gene: TRBV12-3/TRBV12-4; J gene: TRBJ2-1; clone size: -; D gene: -; CDR3 DNA: TGTGCCAGCAGTTTAGCGGGAGCTTTGGATGAGCAGTTCTTC; CDR3 protein: CASSLAGALDEQFF
V gene: TRBV4-1; J gene: TRBJ2-1; clone size: many; D gene: -; CDR3 DNA: TGCGCCAGCAGCCAAGATGCGGCGGGTGTCGTGAATGAGCAGTTCTTC; CDR3 protein: CASSQDAAGVVNEQFF
V gene: TRBV20-1; J gene: TRBJ1-1; clone size: -; D gene: -; CDR3 DNA: TGCAGTGCTACCCAGACAGTGAACACTGAAGCTTTCTTT; CDR3 protein: CSATQTVNTEAFF
V gene: TRBV5-8; J gene: TRBJ2-1; clone size: many; D gene: TRBD1; CDR3 DNA: TGTGCCAGCAGCTTAGGGACAGGCGGCGAGCAGTTCTTC; CDR3 protein: CASSLGTGGEQFF
V gene: TRBV3-1; J gene: TRBJ2-4; clone size: few; D gene: TRBD1; CDR3 DNA: TGTGCCAGCAGCCAGAGATTCCAGGACAGGGCCTCGAGGAACATTCAGTACTTC; CDR3 protein: CASSQRFQDRASRNIQYF
V gene: TRBV12-3/TRBV12-4; J gene: TRBJ2-5; clone size: -; D gene: -; CDR3 DNA: TGTGCCAGCAGTTTAAGGACCCTAAGGCAGGGGACCCAGTACTTC; CDR3 protein: CASSLRTLRQGTQYF
V gene: TRBV5-1; J gene: TRBJ2-5; clone size: few; D gene: TRBD1; CDR3 DNA: TGCGCCAGCAGCTTGGACAGGGGGCGCCAAGAGACCCAGTACTTC; CDR3 protein: CASSLDRGRQETQYF
V gene: TRBV2; J gene: TRBJ2-1; clone size: -; D gene: -; CDR3 DNA: TGTGCCAGCCGGGATTCGCAACAAGAGACCCAGTTCTTC; CDR3 protein: CASRDSQQETQFF
V gene: TRBV7-8; J gene: TRBJ2-1; clone size: -; D gene: TRBD2; CDR3 DNA: TGTGCCAGCAGCTTCCTGGGACTAGCGGGTATAAGCTCCTACAATGAGCAGTTCTTC; CDR3 protein: CASSFLGLAGISSYNEQFF
V gene: TRBV5-1; J gene: TRBJ1-2; clone size: -; D gene: -; CDR3 DNA: TGCGCCAGCGGGGCAGGGTTCGACGGCTACACCTTC; CDR3 protein: CASGAGFDGYTF
V gene: TRBV27; J gene: TRBJ2-7; clone size: few; D gene: -; CDR3 DNA: TGTGCCAGCAGTTTAGGGTCCGTCATCGGCTACGAGCAGTACTTC; CDR3 protein: CASSLGSVIGYEQYF
V gene: TRBV25-1; J gene: TRBJ2-1; clone size: -; D gene: TRBD2; CDR3 DNA: TGTGCCAGCGGCCTAGCGGGAAGGGTCTACAATGAGCAGTTCTTC; CDR3 protein: CASGLAGRVYNEQFF
V gene: TRBV19; J gene: TRBJ2-7; clone size: -; D gene: TRBD1; CDR3 DNA: TGTGCCAGTAGTACCCGCAGGGGACAGGGGGTAGGCGAGCAGTACTTC; CDR3 protein: CASSTRRGQGVGEQYF
V gene: TRBV29-1; J gene: TRBJ2-1; clone size: -; D gene: -; CDR3 DNA: TGCAGCGTTGCGGTCGGCAGTTACAATGAGCAGTTCTTC; CDR3 protein: CSVAVGSYNEQFF
V gene: TRBV9; J gene: TRBJ1-2; clone size: -; D gene: -; CDR3 DNA: TGTGCCAGCAGCGCTCGACAGATGTTATATGGCTACACCTTC; CDR3 protein: CASSARQMLYGYTF
V gene: TRBV20-1; J gene: TRBJ2-1; clone size: -; D gene: -; CDR3 DNA: TGCAGTGCTAGAGAGTCCAGGGCGGTCTCCTACAATGAGCAGTTCTTC; CDR3 protein: CSARESRAVSYNEQFF
V gene: TRBV27; J gene: TRBJ2-7; clone size: few; D gene: -; CDR3 DNA: TGTGCCAGCAGTCCGGTCGGGGCGGGCGCCTACGAGCAGTACTTC; CDR3 protein: CASSPVGAGAYEQYF